The 16 T cell receptor beta chains listed next were all sequenced from one sample in a study of T cells in Graves' hyperthyroidism and ophthalmopathy. Amplified TCR beta CDR3 regions came from RNA transcripts. The HTBI primer set was used in a first-round RT-PCR of the TCR CDR3. MiXCR, run by TCRdb on the multiplex PCR reads, gives a single entry per CDR3 protein. The sample lists about 480,000 distinct CDR3 sequences, approximately 25% occurring once. The sequencing input was blood. Every receptor here comes from a woman between 25 and 40 years old with Graves' ophthalmopathy.

At least ten counts were recorded for this clonotype. V and J are TRBV12-3 or TRBV12-4 and TRBJ2-5; possibly TRBD1 or TRBD2 for D (6 bases each). CDR3 length equals 14 residues. The germline V and J ends were trimmed by 6 bases and 9 bases, with 20 bases remaining between them. Written as DNA, the CDR3 is TGTGCCAGCAGGGTGGGGGGCCCGCCGGCGGCCCAGTACTTC. Encoded protein: CASRVGGPPAAQYF.

In this sample, this clonotype turned up once. This chain connects TRBV7-8 to TRBJ1-5, with D tentatively TRBD1 (5 bases). Trimming removed 5 bases at V and 0 bases at J, with 11 bases between. The CDR3 runs to 15 residues. Germline CDR1 and CDR2: SGHVS and FQNEAQ. The CDR3 DNA reads TGTGCCAGCAGCAAGGGCAGGGTTAGCAATCAGCCCCAGCATTTT. Protein product: CASSKGRVSNQPQHF.

This clonotype was counted many times. The rearrangement joins TRBV2 to TRBJ1-5, with D perhaps matching TRBD1 (5 bases). Germline CDR1 and CDR2: SNHLY and FYNNEI. Trimming removed 3 bases from V and 7 bases from J, with 10 bases in between. CDR3 length: 13 residues. The CDR3 bases are TGTGCCAGCAGTGATTCAGGGTTCCAGCCCCAGCATTTT. It specifies CASSDSGFQPQHF.

The sample holds a few counts of this clonotype. The chain links TRBV7-8 to TRBJ2-4, with 8 nucleotides matching TRBD2. Unmatched junction bases numbered 6, after V lost 5 bases and J lost 3 bases. Looked up from germline, CDR1 is SGHVS and CDR2 is FQNEAQ. This CDR3 has 15 amino acids. CDR3 coding DNA: TGTGCCAGCAGCCATACCGGGACTAGCAAAAACATTCAGTACTTC. The encoded protein is CASSHTGTSKNIQYF.

This clonotype was seen only a few times. The J gene is TRBJ2-5, the V gene TRBV5-1; TRBD2 aligns across 10 bases. The trim removed 4 bases at V and 5 bases at J, leaving 11 bases unmatched. Germline V lookup: CDR1 SGHRS, CDR2 YFSETQ. This CDR3 comprises 16 residues. DNA of the CDR3: TGCGCCAGCAGCCCCCGAGCGGGGGGGCCGATTGAGACCCAGTACTTC. The encoded protein is CASSPRAGGPIETQYF.

The chain is built from TRBV20-1 and TRBJ1-2; 8 bases agree with TRBD1. Germline-derived CDR1 and CDR2 are DFQATT and SNEGSKA (reference sequence). Losses at the gene ends were 5 bases for V and 4 bases for J; bases not matched to a gene: 3. This CDR3 spans 12 amino acids. CDR3 in amino acids: CSAFGQGYGYTF. CDR3 bases: TGCAGTGCTTTCGGACAGGGCTATGGCTACACCTTC.

This clonotype was counted ten times or more. This chain joins TRBV12-3 or TRBV12-4 and TRBJ1-1; D not certain. The CDR3 sequence is 13 residues long. Trimming stripped 3 bases from V and 6 bases from J, with 11 bases between. The CDR3: CASSLWGNSEAFF. The CDR3 nucleotides read TGTGCCAGCAGTTTGTGGGGTAACTCTGAAGCTTTCTTT.

The chain uses TRBV5-1 and TRBJ2-2; perhaps TRBD1 as D (7 bases). The CDR3 length is 15 residues. Between the trimmed V and J ends, which lost 1 base and 3 bases, there was a span of 10 bases. Looked up from germline, CDR1 is SGHRS and CDR2 is YFSETQ. The CDR3 reads CASSLTGEDTGELFF. The CDR3 DNA is TGCGCCAGCAGCTTGACAGGGGAGGACACCGGGGAGCTGTTTTTT.

The chain joins TRBV12-3 or TRBV12-4 to TRBJ2-7; TRBD1 agrees at 7 bases. J lost 3 bases, V lost 4 bases, and 9 bases had no gene match. The CDR3 consists of 15 residues. The CDR3 DNA reads TGTGCCAGCAGTTCCCCCGACAGGGCAAGCTACGAGCAGTACTTC. Translation gives CASSSPDRASYEQYF.

This clonotype was counted many times. The CDR3 nucleotides are TGTGCCAGCAGTTTCCGGGGGGATGGCTACGAGCAGTACTTC. Translation gives CASSFRGDGYEQYF. The V gene is TRBV12-3 or TRBV12-4, the J gene TRBJ2-7; 7 nucleotides agree with TRBD2. CDR3 length: 14 amino acids. Trimming removed 3 bases from V and 3 bases from J; junction bases left unmatched: 5.

This clonotype occurred many times. CDR3 in amino acids: CASSEEAGETEAFF. CDR3 bases: TGTGCCAGCAGTGAAGAGGCGGGGGAGACTGAAGCTTTCTTT. The chain recombines TRBV2 with TRBJ1-1, with TRBD1 as a possible D gene (5 bases). The germline gives CDR1 SNHLY, CDR2 FYNNEI. V was shortened by 1 base and J by 5 bases, with 11 bases between the two germline ends. The length of the CDR3 is 14 residues.

The chain links TRBV15 to TRBJ1-1, with TRBD1 matching over 8 bases. V gave up 2 bases and J gave up 10 bases; unmatched junction bases: 9. The CDR3 consists of 14 residues. Germline assignment: CDR1 LNHNV and CDR2 YYDKDF (reference sequence). CDR3 region: CATSRPREDRGAFF. CDR3 bases: TGTGCCACCAGCAGACCTAGGGAAGACAGGGGAGCTTTCTTT. Full variable domain (rest looked up from reference TRBV15 and TRBJ1-1): DAMVIQNPRYQVTQFGKPVTLSCSQTLNHNVMYWYQQKSSQAPKLLFHYYDKDFNNEADTPDNFQSRRPNTSFCFLDIRSPGLGDTAMYLCATSRPREDRGAFFGQGTRLTVV.

V and J are TRBV11-1 and TRBJ2-7; D assignment may be TRBD1 or TRBD2 (5 bases each). Trimming left V 8 bases short and J 2 bases short, with 13 bases between. Looked up from germline, CDR1 is SGHAT and CDR2 is FQDESV (reference sequence). The CDR3 covers 13 residues. As DNA, the CDR3 is TGTGCCAGCCCCCGGGACCGAACCTACGAGCAGTACTTC. Its protein is CASPRDRTYEQYF.

This clonotype showed up just once. The chain couples TRBV6-1 to TRBJ2-7; possibly TRBD1 or TRBD2 for D (6 bases each). CDR1 and CDR2 (germline): MNHNS, SASEGT. The germline V and J ends were trimmed by 1 base and 5 bases, with 15 bases remaining between them. The length of the CDR3 is 15 residues. In DNA, the CDR3 is TGTGCCAGCAGTGAAGGAGAGGGGGGAGCCCACGAGCAGTACTTC. Its protein is CASSEGEGGAHEQYF.

This chain connects TRBV11-2 to TRBJ2-5; 8 bases agree with TRBD1. CDR1 is SGHAT and CDR2 is FQNNGV in the germline V gene. Trimming took 2 bases from V and 7 from J; bases not matched to a gene: 12. The CDR3 runs to 16 residues. The CDR3, as DNA: TGTGCCAGCAGCTTATGGACACAACAGGGGGAGATGACCCAGTACTTC. Its translation: CASSLWTQQGEMTQYF.

The gene calls are TRBV19 and TRBJ1-1, with 10 bases fitting TRBD1. CDR3 length: 18 amino acids. The V gene's germline CDR1 is LNHDA and CDR2 SQIVND (reference sequence). V gave up 4 bases and J gave up 1 base; unmatched junction bases: 12. CDR3 residues: CASSTPSDRGPRNTEAFF. The CDR3 DNA reads as TGTGCCAGTAGTACACCATCCGACAGGGGGCCTCGGAACACTGAAGCTTTCTTT. Full variable domain (rest looked up from reference TRBV19 and TRBJ1-1): DGGITQSPKYLFRKEGQNVTLSCEQNLNHDAMYWYRQDPGQGLRLIYYSQIVNDFQKGDIAEGYSVSREKKESFPLTVTSAQKNPTAFYLCASSTPSDRGPRNTEAFFGQGTRLTVV.